This TCR beta chain was found in a study of shared clonotypes between healthy human individuals. In germline, CDR1 is SGHAT, CDR2 FQNNGV. The CDR3 sequence is 15 residues long. V was cut by 1 base and J by 5 bases, with 11 bases left in between. TCRdb's table, derived via immunoSEQ multiplex PCR, lists solely in-frame clones and lacks some. The repertoire holds some 2,000,000 clones, nearly 97% seen once, with approximately 0.13% in the top ten. The sequence was collected from a young man in good health. The V gene is TRBV11-2, the J gene TRBJ1-4, with D perhaps matching TRBD1 (5 bases). The specimen sequenced was naive CD4+ T cells sorted from blood. As to subset: CD45RA+ positively selected. The DNA for the CDR3 is TGTGCCAGCAGCTTAGCGGGGGGGAGGAATGAAAAACTGTTTTTT. Translated, it gives CASSLAGGRNEKLFF.